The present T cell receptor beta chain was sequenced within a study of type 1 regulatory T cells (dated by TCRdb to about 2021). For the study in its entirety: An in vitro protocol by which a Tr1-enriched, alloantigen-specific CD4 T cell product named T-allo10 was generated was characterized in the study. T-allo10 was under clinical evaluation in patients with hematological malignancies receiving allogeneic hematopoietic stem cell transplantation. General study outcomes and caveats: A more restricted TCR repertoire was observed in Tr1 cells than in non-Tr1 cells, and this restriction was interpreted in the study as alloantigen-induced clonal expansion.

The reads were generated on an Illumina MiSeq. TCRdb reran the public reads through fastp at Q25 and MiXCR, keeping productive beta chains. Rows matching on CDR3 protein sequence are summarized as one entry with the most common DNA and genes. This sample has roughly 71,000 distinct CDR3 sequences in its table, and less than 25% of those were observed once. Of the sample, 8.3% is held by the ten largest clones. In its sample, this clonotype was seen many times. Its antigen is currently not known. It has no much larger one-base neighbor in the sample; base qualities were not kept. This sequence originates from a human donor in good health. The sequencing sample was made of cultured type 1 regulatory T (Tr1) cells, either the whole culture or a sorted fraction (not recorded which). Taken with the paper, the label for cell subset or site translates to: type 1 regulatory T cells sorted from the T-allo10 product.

The nucleotide sequence reads as follows: TGTGCCAGCAGCGTCCCCTTTTCATACGAGCAGTACTTC. Translated, this is CASSVPFSYEQYF. In this chain, TRBV12-3 or TRBV12-4 is recombined with TRBJ2-7; the D gene assignment is ambiguous. V and J are truncated by 6 bases and 4 bases respectively, leaving an intervening sequence of 13 bases. Taken from cysteine to phenylalanine, the CDR3 has 13 residues. The only DNA kept is the CDR3, 39 bases in frame from the first base.